This T cell receptor (beta chain) emerged from a study of blood T cell repertoires in COVID-19. The wider study: The United States, Italy and Spain supplied acute and convalescent COVID-19 samples. PBMCs, B-cell-depleted T cells, or T cells provided the cDNA or gDNA that made up the material.

The CDR3 consists of 15 residues. The V gene's germline CDR1 is SGHTA and CDR2 FQGNSA. With 5 bases clipped from V and 4 bases from J, the junction kept 8 bases outside the gene matches. Authors' analysis steps: By means of reference gene primer amplification, nucleated cell counts were estimated. The data were produced by immunoSEQ multiplex PCR, yet TCRdb's version contains in-frame clones alone and is incomplete. The DNA gave D and trimming, while V, J and clone size come from that table. The sample carries about 66,000 clones, 88% recorded once. The sample consisted of peripheral blood. The chain is built from TRBV7-2 and TRBJ1-5, with 7 positions matching TRBD1. The TCR originated in a man between 65 and 79 years old with acute or convalescent COVID-19. The CDR3 loop reads CASSPQGTVNQPQHF. In DNA form, the CDR3 reads TGTGCCAGCAGCCCCCAGGGGACAGTTAATCAGCCCCAGCATTTT.